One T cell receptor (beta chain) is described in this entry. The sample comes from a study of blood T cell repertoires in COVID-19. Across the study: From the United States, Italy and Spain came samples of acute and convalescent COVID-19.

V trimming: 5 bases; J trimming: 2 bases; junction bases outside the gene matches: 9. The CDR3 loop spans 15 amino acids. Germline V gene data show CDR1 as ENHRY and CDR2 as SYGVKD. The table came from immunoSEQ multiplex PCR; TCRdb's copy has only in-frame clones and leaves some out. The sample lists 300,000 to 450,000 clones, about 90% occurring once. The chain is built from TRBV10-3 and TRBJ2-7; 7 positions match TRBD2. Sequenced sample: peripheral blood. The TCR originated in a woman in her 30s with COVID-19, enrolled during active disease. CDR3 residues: CAISWGGTEAYEQYF. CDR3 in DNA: TGTGCCATCAGTTGGGGGGGGACTGAAGCCTACGAGCAGTACTTC.